The 4 T cell receptor beta chains reported below all come from one sample, sequenced in a study of blood T cell repertoires in COVID-19. Sequenced by immunoSEQ multiplex PCR; TCRdb stores in-frame clones only, minus some. The sample yields about 51,000 clones, more than 70% seen once. The sample was peripheral blood. The receptors derive from a man aged 80 or over with active COVID-19.

The rearrangement joins TRBV7-2 to TRBJ2-2; a weak D match, TRBD1 (7 bases). V was trimmed by 5 bases and J by 4 bases, leaving 14 bases between them. This CDR3 has 15 amino acids. CDR1 is SGHTA and CDR2 is FQGNSA in the germline V gene. In nucleotides, the CDR3 is TGTGCCAGCAGCCCCCAGGGGGGTGGCACCGGGGAGCTGTTTTTT. Translating it yields CASSPQGGGTGELFF.

This clone showed up just once. CDR3 amino acids: CAWRAGTGIRTEAFF. CDR3 coding DNA: TGTGCCTGGAGAGCCGGGACAGGGATTCGGACTGAAGCTTTCTTT. The chain is built from TRBV30 and TRBJ1-1, with 9 bases matching TRBD1. V lost 3 bases, J lost 5 bases, and 10 bases stayed unmatched. Germline lookup yields CDR1 GTSNPN and CDR2 SVGIG (reference sequence). This CDR3 is built from 15 residues.

The CDR3 nucleotides are TGTGCCAGTAGCGACAGGACCTACAATGAGCAGTTCTTC. Its protein product is CASSDRTYNEQFF. This chain connects TRBV19 to TRBJ2-1, with D possibly TRBD1 on 6 matching bases. In germline, CDR1 is LNHDA, CDR2 SQIVND (reference sequence). Trimming removed 6 bases from V and 2 bases from J, with 8 bases in between. The CDR3 runs 13 residues.

This chain joins TRBV2 and TRBJ1-3; D assignment may be TRBD1 or TRBD2 (5 bases each). The J call may be wrong; the DNA end is better matched by TRBJ2-2. CDR1 and CDR2 from the germline V gene are SNHLY and FYNNEI. CDR3 length equals 14 residues. As DNA, the CDR3 is TGTGCCAGCAGAGAATCGGGACACACCGGGGAGCTGTTTTTT. It translates to CASRESGHTGELFF.